This passage covers 10 T cell receptor beta chains from one sample sequenced in a study of CD8 T cells in ankylosing spondylitis. Each CDR3 protein gets one entry after TCRdb re-called the 5' RACE reads with MiXCR. The table lists approximately 260,000 distinct CDR3 sequences, 7.5% to 9% of them singletons, with approximately 6.3% in the top ten. The sequencing sample was made of blood, either unsorted or a sorted T cell fraction (not recorded which). The receptor set was obtained from a male donor with ankylosing spondylitis or in good health (not recorded which).

This clonotype was found many times. V is TRBV5-1 and J is TRBJ2-2; D unresolved. V was clipped by 4 bases and J by 1 base, with 5 bases between them. The V gene's germline CDR1 is SGHRS and CDR2 YFSETQ. This CDR3 region has 13 residues. DNA for the CDR3: TGCGCCAGCAGCGGCAAGAACACCGGGGAGCTGTTTTTT. It specifies CASSGKNTGELFF. Supplemented by reference TRBV5-1 and TRBJ2-2, the full variable domain reads KAGVTQTPRYLIKTRGQQVTLSCSPISGHRSVSWYQQTPGQGLQFLFEYFSETQRNKGNFPGRFSGRQFSNSRSEMNVSTLELGDSALYLCASSGKNTGELFFGEGSRLTVL.

In this sample, this clonotype turned up many times. This sequence joins TRBV29-1 and TRBJ2-1, with 8 bases that match TRBD1. After removal of 6 bases from V and 6 bases from J, the junction contained 1 base not matched to a gene. The germline V gene encodes CDR1 SQVTM and CDR2 ANQGSEA. The CDR3 runs 11 residues. The DNA of the CDR3 is TGCAGCGTGACAGGGGCCAATGAGCAGTTCTTC. Its protein is CSVTGANEQFF.

This clonotype has only a few counts. This chain joins TRBV4-3 and TRBJ1-2; unclear D gene. CDR1 and CDR2 from the germline V gene are LGHNA and YSLEER. Deletions cut 0 bases from V and 9 bases from J, with 23 bases between. The CDR3 covers 17 residues. CDR3 sequence (DNA): TGCGCCAGCAGCCAAGAAAAGGTCGGCAGCCTGGGTGTAAGCTACACCTTC. Translation: CASSQEKVGSLGVSYTF.

This clonotype was seen many times. This chain joins TRBV14 and TRBJ2-7; no definite D call. The length of the CDR3 is 16 residues. The germline V gene has CDR1 SGHDN and CDR2 FVKESK. Trimming stripped 5 bases from V and 3 bases from J, with 20 bases between. In DNA, the CDR3 is TGTGCCAGCAGCGCCGCATCTGGGTTTTCCCACTACGAGCAGTACTTC. This translates into CASSAASGFSHYEQYF.

A few counts support this clonotype. The CDR3 loop reads CASSLRAYGYTF. The CDR3 nucleotides read TGTGCCAGCAGCTTGCGCGCATACGGCTACACCTTC. This chain joins TRBV5-5 and TRBJ1-2, with D unresolved. Trimming pared 1 base from V and 8 bases from J, leaving 9 bases between. The CDR3 length is 12 residues. Germline V lookup: CDR1 SGHKS, CDR2 YYEKEE (reference sequence).

This clonotype has ten or more counts. V is TRBV12-3 or TRBV12-4 and J is TRBJ2-5; no firm D call. The CDR3 extends over 14 amino acids. V was cut by 7 bases and J by 5 bases, with 17 bases left in between. CDR3 bases: TGTGCCAGCACCCCCACGACTGTGCGGGAGACCCAGTACTTC. It yields the protein CASTPTTVRETQYF.

This clonotype appeared many times. V and J are TRBV7-9 and TRBJ2-3; tentatively, D is TRBD2 (5 bases). The V end was cut by 3 bases, the J end by 6 bases, with 16 bases between. This CDR3 has 15 residues. Germline V gene sequence: CDR1 SEHNR, CDR2 FQNEAQ (reference sequence). The CDR3 nucleotides read TGTGCCAGCAGCTTTAAAGGCAGCGGAAAGGATACGCAGTATTTT. This gives the protein CASSFKGSGKDTQYF.

In this sample, this clonotype turned up once. This is likely a read error, given that the CDR3 carries no conserved phenylalanine or tryptophan at its end. It is unclear where the CDR3 begins or ends on the DNA, so no DNA is shown, and the CDR3 is as TCRdb lists it. The gene calls are TRBV6-1 and TRBJ1-1; the table names TRBD1, a call not compared with the DNA. The germline V gene encodes CDR1 MNHNS and CDR2 SASEGT. The CDR3 is made up of 14 amino acids, end residues included. The CDR3 is CASRQGDLNTEALL.

This clonotype was counted at least ten times. J is TRBJ1-1 and V is TRBV7-9; D remains unclear. The germline gives CDR1 SEHNR, CDR2 FQNEAQ (reference sequence). This CDR3 has 15 amino acids. V was cut by 2 bases and J by 4 bases, with 14 bases left in between. As DNA, the CDR3 is TGTGCCAGCAGCTTAATTGAGGGTAGAGGCACTGAAGCTTTCTTT. Protein: CASSLIEGRGTEAFF.

There are many counts of this clonotype. The chain has TRBV6-1 and TRBJ1-1; 8 bases are a match to TRBD1. The junction had 8 bases not matched to a gene; V was cut back by 7 bases and J by 4 bases. The CDR3 has 14 residues. Per the germline V gene, CDR1 is MNHNS and CDR2 is SASEGT. The CDR3 sequence is CASTRTGFGTEAFF. CDR3 nucleotides: TGTGCCAGCACCCGGACAGGGTTTGGCACTGAAGCTTTCTTT.